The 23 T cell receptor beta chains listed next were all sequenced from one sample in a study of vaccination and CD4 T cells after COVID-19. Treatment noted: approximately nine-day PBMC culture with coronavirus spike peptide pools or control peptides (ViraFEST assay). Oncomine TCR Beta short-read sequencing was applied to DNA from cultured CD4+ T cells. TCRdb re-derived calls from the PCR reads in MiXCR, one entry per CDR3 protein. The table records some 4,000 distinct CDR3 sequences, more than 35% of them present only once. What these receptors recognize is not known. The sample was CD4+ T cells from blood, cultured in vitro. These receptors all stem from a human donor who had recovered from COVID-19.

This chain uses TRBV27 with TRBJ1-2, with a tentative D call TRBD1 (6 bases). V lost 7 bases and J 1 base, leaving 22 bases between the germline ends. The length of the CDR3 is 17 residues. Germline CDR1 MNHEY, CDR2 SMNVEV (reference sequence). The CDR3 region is CASKPNRDPNLNYGYTF. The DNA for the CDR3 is TGTGCCAGCAAACCTAACAGGGACCCCAACCTTAACTATGGCTACACCTTC.

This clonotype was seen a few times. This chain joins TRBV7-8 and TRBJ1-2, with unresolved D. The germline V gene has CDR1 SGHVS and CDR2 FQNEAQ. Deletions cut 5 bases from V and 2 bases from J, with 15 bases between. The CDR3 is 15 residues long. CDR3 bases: TGTGCCAGCAGCCCGATTAGTTGGGAAAACTATGGCTACACCTTC. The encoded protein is CASSPISWENYGYTF.

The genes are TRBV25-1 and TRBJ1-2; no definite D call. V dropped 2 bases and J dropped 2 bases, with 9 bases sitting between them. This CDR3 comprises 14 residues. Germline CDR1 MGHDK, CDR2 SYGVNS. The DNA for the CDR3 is TGTGCCAGCAGTGAAAACGTGCTAAACTATGGCTACACCTTC. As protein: CASSENVLNYGYTF.

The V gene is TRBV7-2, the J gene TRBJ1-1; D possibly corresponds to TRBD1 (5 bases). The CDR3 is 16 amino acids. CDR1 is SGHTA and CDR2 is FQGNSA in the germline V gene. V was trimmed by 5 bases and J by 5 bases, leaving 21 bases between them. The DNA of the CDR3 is TGTGCCAGCAGCGCTTTCCCCCGGGGGATGAGGACTGAAGCTTTCTTT. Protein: CASSAFPRGMRTEAFF. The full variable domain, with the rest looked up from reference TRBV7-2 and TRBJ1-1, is GAGVSQSPSNKVTEKGKDVELRCDPISGHTALYWYRQSLGQGLEFLIYFQGNSAPDKSGLPSDRFSAERTGGSVSTLTIQRTQQEDSAVYLCASSAFPRGMRTEAFFGQGTRLTVV.

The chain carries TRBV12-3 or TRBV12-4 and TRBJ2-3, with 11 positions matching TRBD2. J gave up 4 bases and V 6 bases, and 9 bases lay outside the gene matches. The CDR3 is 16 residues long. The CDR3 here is CASSRVAGGLADTQYF. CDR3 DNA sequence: TGTGCCAGCAGCAGGGTAGCGGGGGGGCTGGCAGATACGCAGTATTTT.

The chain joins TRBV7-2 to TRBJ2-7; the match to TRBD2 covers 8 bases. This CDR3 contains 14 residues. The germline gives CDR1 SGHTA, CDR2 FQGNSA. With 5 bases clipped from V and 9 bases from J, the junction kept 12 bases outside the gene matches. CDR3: CASSPPGGRMGQYF. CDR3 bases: TGTGCCAGCAGCCCCCCTGGCGGGAGGATGGGGCAGTACTTC.

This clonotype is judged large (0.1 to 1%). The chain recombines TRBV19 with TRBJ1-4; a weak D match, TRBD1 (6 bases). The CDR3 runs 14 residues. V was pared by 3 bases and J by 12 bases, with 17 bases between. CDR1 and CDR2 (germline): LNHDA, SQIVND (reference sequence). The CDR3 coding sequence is TGTGCCAGTAGTATTTTAGGGGGAGGTGGACAACTGTTTTTT. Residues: CASSILGGGGQLFF.

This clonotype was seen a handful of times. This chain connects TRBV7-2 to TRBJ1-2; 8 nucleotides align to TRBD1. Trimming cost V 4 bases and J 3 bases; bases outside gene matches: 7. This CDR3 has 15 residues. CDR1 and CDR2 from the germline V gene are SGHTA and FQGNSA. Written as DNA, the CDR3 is TGTGCCAGCAGCTGGCCGGGCAGGGGGCACTATGGCTACACCTTC. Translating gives CASSWPGRGHYGYTF.

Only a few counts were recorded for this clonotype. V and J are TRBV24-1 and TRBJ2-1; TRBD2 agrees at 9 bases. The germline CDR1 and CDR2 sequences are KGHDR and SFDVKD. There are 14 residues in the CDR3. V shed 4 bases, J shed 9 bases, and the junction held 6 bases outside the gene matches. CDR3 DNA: TGTGCCACCAGTGAGCGGGAGGGCCGGGGTGAGCAGTTCTTC. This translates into CATSEREGRGEQFF.

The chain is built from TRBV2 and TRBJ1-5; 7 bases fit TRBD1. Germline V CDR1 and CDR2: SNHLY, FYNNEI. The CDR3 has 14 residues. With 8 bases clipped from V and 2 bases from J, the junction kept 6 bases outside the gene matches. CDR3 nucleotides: TGTGCCAGCGCGGCAGGGGGGGGCAATCAGCCCCAGCATTTT. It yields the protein CASAAGGGNQPQHF.

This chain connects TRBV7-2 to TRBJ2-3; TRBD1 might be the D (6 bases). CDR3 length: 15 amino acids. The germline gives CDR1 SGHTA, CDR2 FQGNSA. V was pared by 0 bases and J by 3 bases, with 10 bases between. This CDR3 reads CASSLAWTDTDTQYF. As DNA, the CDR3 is TGTGCCAGCAGCTTAGCATGGACAGATACAGATACGCAGTATTTT.

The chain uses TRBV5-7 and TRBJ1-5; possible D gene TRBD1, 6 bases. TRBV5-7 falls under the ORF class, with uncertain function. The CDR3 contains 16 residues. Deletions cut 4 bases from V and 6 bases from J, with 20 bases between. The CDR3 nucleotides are TGTGCCAGCAGCCCGGGACACCCAGATATCTTTCAGCCCCAGCATTTT. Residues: CASSPGHPDIFQPQHF.

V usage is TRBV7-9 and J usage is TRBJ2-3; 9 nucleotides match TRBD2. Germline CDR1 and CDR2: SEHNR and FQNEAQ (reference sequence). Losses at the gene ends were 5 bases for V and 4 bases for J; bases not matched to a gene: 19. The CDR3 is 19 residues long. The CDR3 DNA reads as TGTGCCAGCAGCCCGCTAGTAGGGGCGGCTAGCGGGGACCCAGATACGCAGTATTTT. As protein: CASSPLVGAASGDPDTQYF. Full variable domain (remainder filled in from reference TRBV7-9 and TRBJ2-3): DTGVSQNPRHKITKRGQNVTFRCDPISEHNRLYWYRQTLGQGPEFLTYFQNEAQLEKSRLLSDRFSAERPKGSFSTLEIQRTEQGDSAMYLCASSPLVGAASGDPDTQYFGPGTRLTVL.

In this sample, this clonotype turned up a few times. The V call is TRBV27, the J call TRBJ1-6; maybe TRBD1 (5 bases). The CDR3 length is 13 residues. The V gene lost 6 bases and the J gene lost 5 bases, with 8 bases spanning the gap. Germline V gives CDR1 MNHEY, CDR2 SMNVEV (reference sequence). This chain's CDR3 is CASSRGNNSPLHF. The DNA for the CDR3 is TGTGCCAGCAGCCGGGGCAATAATTCACCCCTCCACTTT.

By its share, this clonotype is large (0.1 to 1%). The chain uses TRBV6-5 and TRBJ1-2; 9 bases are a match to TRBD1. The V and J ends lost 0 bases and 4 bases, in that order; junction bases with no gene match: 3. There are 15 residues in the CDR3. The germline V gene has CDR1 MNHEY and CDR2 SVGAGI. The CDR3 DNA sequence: TGTGCCAGCAGTTACTCTACAGGGGGCCTCTATGGCTACACCTTC. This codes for CASSYSTGGLYGYTF.

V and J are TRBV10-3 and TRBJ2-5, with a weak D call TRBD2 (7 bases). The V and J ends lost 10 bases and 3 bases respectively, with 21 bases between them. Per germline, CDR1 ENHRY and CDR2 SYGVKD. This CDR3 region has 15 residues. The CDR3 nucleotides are TGTGCCACCAACCTGGGGGGGCAGGGAAAAGAGACCCAGTACTTC. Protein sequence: CATNLGGQGKETQYF.

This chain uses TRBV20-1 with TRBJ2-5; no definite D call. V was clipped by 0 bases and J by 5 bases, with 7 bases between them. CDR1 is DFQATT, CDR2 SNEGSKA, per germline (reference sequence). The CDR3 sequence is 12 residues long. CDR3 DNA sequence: TGCAGTGCTAGAGATTCGCGGGAGACCCAGTACTTC. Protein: CSARDSRETQYF.

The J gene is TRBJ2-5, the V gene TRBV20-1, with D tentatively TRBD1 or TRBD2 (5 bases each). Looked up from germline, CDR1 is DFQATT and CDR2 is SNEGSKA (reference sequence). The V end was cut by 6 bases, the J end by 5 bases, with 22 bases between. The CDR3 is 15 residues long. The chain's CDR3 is CSASQPGRTRETQYF. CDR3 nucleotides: TGCAGTGCATCCCAGCCGGGGCGCACCCGGGAGACCCAGTACTTC.

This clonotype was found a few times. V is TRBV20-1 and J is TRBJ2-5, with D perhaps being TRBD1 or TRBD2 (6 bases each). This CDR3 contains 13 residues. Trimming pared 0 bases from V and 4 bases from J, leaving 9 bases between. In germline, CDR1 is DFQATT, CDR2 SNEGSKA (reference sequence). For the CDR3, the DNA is TGCAGTGCTAGAGAGGGGGGCAGAGAGACCCAGTACTTC. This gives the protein CSAREGGRETQYF.

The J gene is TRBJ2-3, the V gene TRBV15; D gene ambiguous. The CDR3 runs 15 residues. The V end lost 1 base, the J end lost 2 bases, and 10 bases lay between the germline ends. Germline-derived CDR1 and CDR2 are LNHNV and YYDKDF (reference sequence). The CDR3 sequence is CATSRGGGVTDTQYF. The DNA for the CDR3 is TGTGCCACCAGCAGAGGAGGCGGTGTCACAGATACGCAGTATTTT.

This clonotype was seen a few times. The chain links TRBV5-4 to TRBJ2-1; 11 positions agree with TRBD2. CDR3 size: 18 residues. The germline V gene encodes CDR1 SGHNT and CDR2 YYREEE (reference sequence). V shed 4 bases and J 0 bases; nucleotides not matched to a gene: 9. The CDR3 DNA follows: TGTGCCAGCAGCCCCTCCCGACTAGCGGGGATCTCCTACAATGAGCAGTTCTTC. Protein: CASSPSRLAGISYNEQFF.

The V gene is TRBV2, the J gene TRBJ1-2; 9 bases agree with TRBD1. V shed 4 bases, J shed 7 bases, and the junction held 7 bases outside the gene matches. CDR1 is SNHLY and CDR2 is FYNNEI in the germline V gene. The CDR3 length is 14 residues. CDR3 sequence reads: CASSAQQGAGGYTF. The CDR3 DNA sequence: TGTGCCAGCAGTGCCCAACAGGGGGCTGGTGGCTACACCTTC.

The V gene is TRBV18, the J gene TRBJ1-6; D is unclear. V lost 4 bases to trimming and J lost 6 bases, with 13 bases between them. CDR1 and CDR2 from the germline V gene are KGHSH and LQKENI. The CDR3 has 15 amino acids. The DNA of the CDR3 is TGTGCCAGCTCACGACTAGCAGGAGGTAATTCACCCCTCCACTTT. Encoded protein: CASSRLAGGNSPLHF.